This T cell receptor (beta chain) was sequenced for a study of T cells expressing NK-cell markers. Notes on the study in general: The CD3+CD56-NKG2C+ fraction of several donors was likewise dominated by these clonotypes. Whether expanded NKG2C-expressing T cell clones recognize HCMV is unknown.

Germline CDR1 reads DFQATT; CDR2 reads SNEGSKA (reference sequence). There are 14 residues in the CDR3. For this clonotype: Its cognate antigen is unknown.

TCR beta cDNA was made by 5'RACE template switching with UMIs. TCRdb reprocessed the 5' RACE reads and stores each CDR3 protein as one record, lacking DNA. Here the sample table reports 350,000 to 400,000 distinct CDR3 sequences. The sequenced sample consisted of blood T cells: a sorted CD56 or NKG2C T cell subset, CD4+ or CD8+ T cells, or bulk PBMC T cells (not recorded which). This sequence joins TRBV20-1 and TRBJ2-2; TCRdb picks TRBD1, but there is no DNA to check that call. The source is a woman in her 50s in good health. The CDR3 spells CSAIEGAGTGELFF.